The rows below give T cell receptor beta chains drawn from one sample of a study of T cell responses to AZD1222 COVID-19 vaccine. The table came from immunoSEQ multiplex PCR; TCRdb's copy has only in-frame clones and leaves some out. The top ten clones hold 4% to 5% of a sample with 110,000 or so clones, roughly nine tenths of them seen once. The material was peripheral blood, obtained on day 0 of AZD1222 vaccination. Source of these receptors: an adult in good health. The CDR3 runs from the conserved cysteine through the conserved F or W. The D gene is left open where the match is weak. Size values are once, few and many counts, or a class for expanded clones, and some rows have none.

-	TRBV7-9	13	-	TRBJ1-2	TGTGCCAGCAGAACCGGGACTAGTTATGGCTACACCTTC	CASRTGTSYGYTF
-	TRBV12-5	14	-	TRBJ2-1	TGTGCCTCAAGCCCAGGCTTCACCTACAATGAGCAGTTCTTC	CASSPGFTYNEQFF
-	TRBV3-1/TRBV3-2	13	-	TRBJ1-2	TGTGCCAGCAGCCAAGATGGGGGGTCGGGCTACACCTTC	CASSQDGGSGYTF
TRBD2	TRBV3-1/TRBV3-2	15	-	TRBJ2-1	TGTGCCAGCAGCCAAGGACTAGCGGGGTGGGATGAGCAGTTCTTC	CASSQGLAGWDEQFF
-	TRBV7-9	12	few	TRBJ1-2	TGTGCCAGCAGCGCTGACAGATATGGCTACACCTTC	CASSADRYGYTF
-	TRBV27	13	-	TRBJ1-2	TGTGCCAGCAGTTTGACGGGACTTTTTGGCTACACCTTC	CASSLTGLFGYTF
TRBD1	TRBV6-2/TRBV6-3	14	-	TRBJ2-1	TGTGCCAGCAGTACAGGACAGGGTTGGAATGAGCAGTTCTTC	CASSTGQGWNEQFF
-	TRBV3-1/TRBV3-2	13	once	TRBJ2-3	TGTGCCAGCAGCCAAGCTCTCCCAGATACGCAGTATTTT	CASSQALPDTQYF
TRBD1	TRBV4-3	15	-	TRBJ1-4	TGCGCCAGCAGCCAATTGGGACAGGGGGATGAAAAACTGTTTTTT	CASSQLGQGDEKLFF
-	TRBV6-6	12	-	TRBJ1-2	TGTGCCAGCAGAGGAGGAACCTATGGCTACACCTTC	CASRGGTYGYTF
-	TRBV7-3	15	-	TRBJ1-1	TGTGCCAGCAGCTTACCCGCCAAAGGTTACACTGAAGCTTTCTTT	CASSLPAKGYTEAFF
TRBD1	TRBV19	14	-	TRBJ1-4	TGTGCCAGTAGACTGGACAGGGGAAAGGAAAAACTGTTTTTT	CASRLDRGKEKLFF
-	TRBV3-1/TRBV3-2	14	once	TRBJ1-5	TGTGCCAGCAGCCAAGGCGGAGGGGGAAGGGCCCAGCATTTT	CASSQGGGGRAQHF
-	TRBV14	16	-	TRBJ1-1	TGTGCCAGCAGCCAAGACGGGAGTTGGTGGAACACTGAAGCTTTCTTT	CASSQDGSWWNTEAFF
TRBD2	TRBV28	16	-	TRBJ2-7	TGTGCCAGCAGTTACTTTAGCGGGGGGAGCTCCTACGAGCAGTACTTC	CASSYFSGGSSYEQYF
-	TRBV20-1	11	-	TRBJ1-1	TGCAGTGCAGGGGTGGGCACTGAAGCTTTCTTT	CSAGVGTEAFF
TRBD1	TRBV25-1	13	-	TRBJ2-5	TGTGCCAGCGGACAGGGTGGGAGGGAGACCCAGTACTTC	CASGQGGRETQYF
-	TRBV6-2/TRBV6-3	14	-	TRBJ1-4	TGTGCCAGCAGCTCGTCTGGAACTAATGAAAAACTGTTTTTT	CASSSSGTNEKLFF
-	TRBV25-1	16	few	TRBJ2-1	TGTGCCAGCAGTGAAGGGCAGGGAAGCTCCTACAATGAGCAGTTCTTC	CASSEGQGSSYNEQFF
-	TRBV5-6	16	-	TRBJ2-2	TGTGCCAGCAGCTTTGTCCGGATGGAGTTAACCGGGGAGCTGTTTTTT	CASSFVRMELTGELFF
TRBD2	TRBV6-2/TRBV6-3	15	-	TRBJ2-5	TGTGCCAGCAGCCTTCTAGCGGGGGGCCAAGAGACCCAGTACTTC	CASSLLAGGQETQYF
-	TRBV9	14	-	TRBJ2-7	TGTGCCAGCGCCCCAGTGGGGGGCGGGTACGAGCAGTACTTC	CASAPVGGGYEQYF
TRBD1	TRBV5-1	13	-	TRBJ1-5	TGCGCCAGCAGCCAGACAGGGGATCAGCCCCAGCATTTT	CASSQTGDQPQHF
TRBD1	TRBV9	16	-	TRBJ2-1	TGTGCCAGCAGCGCTCCGGGACAGGCGGTGCGATCTGAGCAGTTCTTC	CASSAPGQAVRSEQFF
-	TRBV5-4	13	-	TRBJ1-2	TGTGCCAGCAGCTTGAAGGGGAACTATGGCTACACCTTC	CASSLKGNYGYTF
-	TRBV6-5	13	-	TRBJ1-1	TGTGCCACCTCGGTGACGGATAACACTGAAGCTTTCTTT	CATSVTDNTEAFF
TRBD2	TRBV10-1	16	-	TRBJ2-7	TGCGCCAGCAGTGATGGGCTAGCGGGGGTGAACTACGAGCAGTACTTC	CASSDGLAGVNYEQYF
TRBD2	TRBV29-1	13	-	TRBJ2-3	TGCAGCGGTGTAAGACTAGCGCAAGATACGCAGTATTTT	CSGVRLAQDTQYF
-	TRBV7-2	16	-	TRBJ2-3	TGTGCCAGCAGCCCGATCCGGGCCTTTTCTACAGATACGCAGTATTTT	CASSPIRAFSTDTQYF
-	TRBV6-5	11	-	TRBJ2-3	TGTGCCAGCAGCGGGTCGGATACGCAGTATTTT	CASSGSDTQYF
TRBD1	TRBV6-5	15	-	TRBJ1-2	TGTGCCAGCAGTTACGCGGACAGGGCCCTCTATGGCTACACCTTC	CASSYADRALYGYTF
-	TRBV10-3	15	-	TRBJ2-5	TGTGCCATCAGTGACCCCTTGAGGGGTGGGGAGACCCAGTACTTC	CAISDPLRGGETQYF
TRBD1	TRBV27	15	-	TRBJ1-2	TGTGCCAGCAGATTAGAGGGACAGGGCCACTATGGCTACACCTTC	CASRLEGQGHYGYTF
-	TRBV27	14	-	TRBJ1-1	TGTGCCAGCAGTTTATACTCAACGAACACTGAAGCTTTCTTT	CASSLYSTNTEAFF
-	TRBV6-5	13	-	TRBJ1-2	TGTGCCAGCAGCTCACTAGGGGAACCCGGCTACACCTTC	CASSSLGEPGYTF
TRBD2	TRBV4-3	14	-	TRBJ2-1	TGCGCCAGCAGCGAGACGAGGACTAGACATGAGCAGTTCTTC	CASSETRTRHEQFF
TRBD2	TRBV3-1/TRBV3-2	16	-	TRBJ2-7	TGTGCCAGCAGCCAGAAACTAGCGGGGGGGCCCTACGAGCAGTACTTC	CASSQKLAGGPYEQYF